The entry that follows covers one T cell receptor (beta chain) sequence. Its cognate antigen is unknown. The sample belongs to a study of prognosis after radiotherapy for stage I lung cancer. Study-wide points: Unique TCR clone counts dropped after stereotactic body radiation therapy, from a median of 10,088 to 6,861.

The length of the CDR3 is 15 residues. The V and J ends lost 7 bases and 7 bases respectively, with 20 bases between them. Germline CDR1 reads ENHRY; CDR2 reads SYGVKD. Amplification of the TCR beta CDR3 (from genomic DNA) was done by two-round multiplex PCR. The first PCR round targeted every TRBV and TRBJ gene with specific primers. Via MiXCR, TCRdb re-called the multiplex PCR reads, giving one row per CDR3 protein. The table records fewer than 40,000 distinct CDR3 sequences, approximately 30% of them present only once. The sequences come from PBMCs, collected before or after stereotactic body radiation therapy (not recorded which). The receptor was isolated from a donor at least 50 years old with non-small cell lung cancer. The V call is TRBV10-3, the J call TRBJ2-1; TRBD2 is a possible D gene (6 bases). The CDR3 region is CAIIDARLVRNEQFF. CDR3 coding DNA: TGTGCCATCATTGACGCTAGACTAGTTCGGAATGAGCAGTTCTTC.